A selection of T cell receptor beta chains follows, all from one sample in a study of T cell changes during pregnancy in multiple sclerosis. Clones were sequenced by immunoSEQ multiplex PCR, and TCRdb holds only the in-frame ones, with some missing. The table shows roughly 20,000 clones, with around 90% occurring only once. Sequenced here: CD4+ T cells from peripheral blood mononuclear cells, sampled in the third trimester of pregnancy. The receptor source for this set is a female donor with multiple sclerosis, enrolled in a pregnancy study. CDR3s include the opening cysteine and the closing phenylalanine or tryptophan. Fields, in order: clone size, D gene, J gene, V gene, CDR3 DNA, CDR3 protein. The D gene is left open where the match is weak. Size is stated for part of the rows, as once, few or many counts, or as a class when the clone is expanded.

clone_size: .
d_call: .
j_call: TRBJ2-7
v_call: TRBV19
cdr3_nt: TGTGCCAGTAGTAACCCAGGGGAAAAGAACGAGCAGTACTTC
cdr3_aa: CASSNPGEKNEQYF

clone_size: .
d_call: .
j_call: TRBJ2-5
v_call: TRBV20-1
cdr3_nt: TGCAGTGCTAGCAGTCAAGAGACCCAGTACTTC
cdr3_aa: CSASSQETQYF

clone_size: .
d_call: .
j_call: TRBJ2-5
v_call: TRBV27
cdr3_nt: TGTGCCAGCAGTTTATACGCCGGGACACCCTACCAAGAGACCCAGTACTTC
cdr3_aa: CASSLYAGTPYQETQYF

clone_size: .
d_call: TRBD1
j_call: TRBJ1-6
v_call: TRBV28
cdr3_nt: TGTGCCGGATCAGGGGGTTGGTATAATTCACCCCTCCACTTT
cdr3_aa: CAGSGGWYNSPLHF

clone_size: .
d_call: .
j_call: TRBJ1-5
v_call: TRBV29-1
cdr3_nt: TGCAGCGTTGAAGTAGGGGGAAATCAGCCCCAGCATTTT
cdr3_aa: CSVEVGGNQPQHF

clone_size: .
d_call: TRBD1
j_call: TRBJ1-2
v_call: TRBV18
cdr3_nt: TGTGCCAGCTCACCTAGGACAGGGAGTAGCTATGGCTACACCTTC
cdr3_aa: CASSPRTGSSYGYTF

clone_size: .
d_call: TRBD1
j_call: TRBJ2-6
v_call: TRBV7-9
cdr3_nt: TGTGCCAGCAGCTTAGCAGGGGGAACAGGGGGCTCTGGGGCCAACGTCCTGACTTTC
cdr3_aa: CASSLAGGTGGSGANVLTF

clone_size: .
d_call: .
j_call: TRBJ1-3
v_call: TRBV7-6
cdr3_nt: TGTGCCAGCAGTAATGGGGCCCAACCGATAGGAAACACCATATATTTT
cdr3_aa: CASSNGAQPIGNTIYF

clone_size: .
d_call: .
j_call: TRBJ1-1
v_call: TRBV2
cdr3_nt: TGTGCCAGCGGACCACAGGGCTACACTGAAGCTTTCTTT
cdr3_aa: CASGPQGYTEAFF

clone_size: .
d_call: TRBD2
j_call: TRBJ2-7
v_call: TRBV6-5
cdr3_nt: TGTGCCAGCAGTTACCGCGGGGGGGGTAGCTCCTACGAGCAGTACTTC
cdr3_aa: CASSYRGGGSSYEQYF

clone_size: .
d_call: TRBD2
j_call: TRBJ2-7
v_call: TRBV9
cdr3_nt: TGTGCCAGCAGCGTAGATGTGGGACTAGGGTACGAGCAGTACTTC
cdr3_aa: CASSVDVGLGYEQYF

clone_size: .
d_call: .
j_call: TRBJ2-7
v_call: TRBV30
cdr3_nt: TGTGCCTGGGGCCAGGGACTTATCGAGCAGTACTTC
cdr3_aa: CAWGQGLIEQYF

clone_size: .
d_call: TRBD1
j_call: TRBJ2-2
v_call: TRBV19
cdr3_nt: TGTGCCAGTAGTTTTGGGCCAGGGACAGGTTACACCGGGGAGCTGTTTTTT
cdr3_aa: CASSFGPGTGYTGELFF

clone_size: .
d_call: .
j_call: TRBJ1-1
v_call: TRBV7-2
cdr3_nt: TGTGCCAGCACACTGGACAGATTGAACACTGAAGCTTTCTTT
cdr3_aa: CASTLDRLNTEAFF

clone_size: .
d_call: .
j_call: TRBJ1-1
v_call: TRBV6-1
cdr3_nt: TGTGCCAGCAGTGAAAGACAGGCCGGGGGGACTGAAGCTTTCTTT
cdr3_aa: CASSERQAGGTEAFF

clone_size: once
d_call: TRBD2
j_call: TRBJ2-1
v_call: TRBV7-3
cdr3_nt: TGTGCCAGCAGCTTAGGACTAGGGGTTGGGAGTGAGCAGTTCTTC
cdr3_aa: CASSLGLGVGSEQFF

clone_size: .
d_call: .
j_call: TRBJ1-1
v_call: TRBV5-5
cdr3_nt: TGTGCCAGCAGCGCCGGGACTAACAGGGTGTTTGAAGCTTTCTTT
cdr3_aa: CASSAGTNRVFEAFF

clone_size: .
d_call: TRBD1
j_call: TRBJ1-1
v_call: TRBV10-3
cdr3_nt: TGTGCCATCAGTGAGTCTTACAGGGGGCACACTGAAGCTTTCTTT
cdr3_aa: CAISESYRGHTEAFF

clone_size: .
d_call: TRBD1
j_call: TRBJ2-7
v_call: TRBV5-1
cdr3_nt: TGCGCCAGCAGCTTTGGGACAGGCTACGAGCAGTACTTC
cdr3_aa: CASSFGTGYEQYF

clone_size: .
d_call: .
j_call: TRBJ1-5
v_call: TRBV28
cdr3_nt: TGTGCCAGCAGTTCCCATCAGGGGCGGCAGCCCCAGCATTTT
cdr3_aa: CASSSHQGRQPQHF

clone_size: .
d_call: .
j_call: TRBJ2-7
v_call: TRBV2
cdr3_nt: TGTGCCAGCAGTTCCCGGGGACCGGAGGGGCAGTACTTC
cdr3_aa: CASSSRGPEGQYF

clone_size: once
d_call: .
j_call: TRBJ1-1
v_call: TRBV28
cdr3_nt: TGTGCCAGCAGTTTCGCCCAGTCGAAGAACACTGAAGCTTTCTTT
cdr3_aa: CASSFAQSKNTEAFF

clone_size: .
d_call: .
j_call: TRBJ2-1
v_call: TRBV2
cdr3_nt: TGTGCCAGCAGGTTTGACAGATACAATGAGCAGTTCTTC
cdr3_aa: CASRFDRYNEQFF

clone_size: .
d_call: .
j_call: TRBJ1-3
v_call: TRBV5-6
cdr3_nt: TGTGCCAGCAGCACCCCCCGGACAGCCAGCTCTGGAAACACCATATATTTT
cdr3_aa: CASSTPRTASSGNTIYF

clone_size: .
d_call: .
j_call: TRBJ1-1
v_call: TRBV7-8
cdr3_nt: TGTGCCAGCAGCTTAGGTCATCGCGAGAAGGCTTTCTTT
cdr3_aa: CASSLGHREKAFF

clone_size: .
d_call: TRBD1
j_call: TRBJ2-3
v_call: TRBV4-1
cdr3_nt: TGCGCCAGCAGCCATGACGGACAGGGGCATTATTTT
cdr3_aa: CASSHDGQGHYF

clone_size: .
d_call: TRBD2
j_call: TRBJ2-1
v_call: TRBV7-9
cdr3_nt: TGTGCCAGCAGCTCCCCCCTAGCGGGGGTTTACAATGAGCAGTTCTTC
cdr3_aa: CASSSPLAGVYNEQFF

clone_size: .
d_call: .
j_call: TRBJ1-4
v_call: TRBV4-3
cdr3_nt: TGCGCCAGCAGCCCCGGGACATCTAGAGAAAAACTGTTTTTT
cdr3_aa: CASSPGTSREKLFF

clone_size: .
d_call: .
j_call: TRBJ1-1
v_call: TRBV5-1
cdr3_nt: TGCGCCAGCAGCTTACCTGCGGGGGCCCCCCTAAACACTGAAGCTTTCTTT
cdr3_aa: CASSLPAGAPLNTEAFF

clone_size: .
d_call: .
j_call: TRBJ2-2
v_call: TRBV28
cdr3_nt: TGTGCCAGCAGTTTTGTCGCCGGGGAGCTGTTTTTT
cdr3_aa: CASSFVAGELFF

clone_size: once
d_call: TRBD1
j_call: TRBJ1-1
v_call: TRBV9
cdr3_nt: TGTGCCAGCAGCGTAGAGGGACAGGGATCTGAAGCTTTCTTT
cdr3_aa: CASSVEGQGSEAFF

clone_size: .
d_call: .
j_call: TRBJ1-1
v_call: TRBV9
cdr3_nt: TGTGCCAGCAGCGTAGCTGGGGGCGCAGGGACCTCGAACACTGAAGCTTTCTTT
cdr3_aa: CASSVAGGAGTSNTEAFF

clone_size: once
d_call: TRBD1
j_call: TRBJ2-2
v_call: TRBV27
cdr3_nt: TGTGCCAGCAGTTTATGGTCGGGACAGGGCACCGGGGAGCTGTTTTTT
cdr3_aa: CASSLWSGQGTGELFF

clone_size: .
d_call: TRBD1
j_call: TRBJ1-1
v_call: TRBV29-1
cdr3_nt: TGCAGCGTTGGCCCCCGTGGACAGGACACTGAAGCTTTCTTT
cdr3_aa: CSVGPRGQDTEAFF

clone_size: .
d_call: .
j_call: TRBJ1-2
v_call: TRBV27
cdr3_nt: TGTGCCAGCAGATTAAGGGCGGCAGGGTATGGCTACACCTTC
cdr3_aa: CASRLRAAGYGYTF

clone_size: .
d_call: .
j_call: TRBJ1-1
v_call: TRBV2
cdr3_nt: TGTGCCAGCAGGGCTATCAATCCCCGGGACACTGAAGCTTTCTTT
cdr3_aa: CASRAINPRDTEAFF

clone_size: once
d_call: .
j_call: TRBJ1-1
v_call: TRBV2
cdr3_nt: TGTGCCAGCAGTGGGGGCCCGAACACTGAAGCTTTCTTT
cdr3_aa: CASSGGPNTEAFF

clone_size: .
d_call: .
j_call: TRBJ1-2
v_call: TRBV7-9
cdr3_nt: TGTGCCAGCAGCTTAGAGGGAGGGAAGCATGGCTACACCTTC
cdr3_aa: CASSLEGGKHGYTF

clone_size: few
d_call: .
j_call: TRBJ1-1
v_call: TRBV19
cdr3_nt: TGTGCCAGTAGTATTAGACAGCTGAACACTGAAGCTTTCTTT
cdr3_aa: CASSIRQLNTEAFF

clone_size: .
d_call: .
j_call: TRBJ2-7
v_call: TRBV4-3
cdr3_nt: TGCGCCAGCAGCCAAGATCTAAGACGGGTGTCCTACGAGCAGTACTTC
cdr3_aa: CASSQDLRRVSYEQYF

clone_size: .
d_call: .
j_call: TRBJ2-3
v_call: TRBV15
cdr3_nt: TGTGCCACCAGCAGAGGCGATAGCCGTCCCACAGATACGCAGTATTTT
cdr3_aa: CATSRGDSRPTDTQYF

clone_size: .
d_call: .
j_call: TRBJ2-5
v_call: TRBV10-3
cdr3_nt: TGTGCCATCAATCGAGAGCACCAAGAGACCCAGTACTTC
cdr3_aa: CAINREHQETQYF

clone_size: .
d_call: TRBD1
j_call: TRBJ1-4
v_call: TRBV7-9
cdr3_nt: TGTGCCAGCAGCTTAGGGACAGGGGGCTATGAAAAACTGTTTTTT
cdr3_aa: CASSLGTGGYEKLFF

clone_size: .
d_call: .
j_call: TRBJ2-5
v_call: TRBV2
cdr3_nt: TGTGCCAGCAGCCCACTGGAGACCCAGTACTTC
cdr3_aa: CASSPLETQYF

clone_size: .
d_call: .
j_call: TRBJ2-3
v_call: TRBV2
cdr3_nt: TGTGCCAGCAGTGACAACCGGGATCAAGATACGCAGTATTTT
cdr3_aa: CASSDNRDQDTQYF

clone_size: once
d_call: TRBD1
j_call: TRBJ1-2
v_call: TRBV4-1
cdr3_nt: TGCGCCAGCAGCCAAGATCCGGGGACAGGGCGCTATGGCTACACCTTC
cdr3_aa: CASSQDPGTGRYGYTF